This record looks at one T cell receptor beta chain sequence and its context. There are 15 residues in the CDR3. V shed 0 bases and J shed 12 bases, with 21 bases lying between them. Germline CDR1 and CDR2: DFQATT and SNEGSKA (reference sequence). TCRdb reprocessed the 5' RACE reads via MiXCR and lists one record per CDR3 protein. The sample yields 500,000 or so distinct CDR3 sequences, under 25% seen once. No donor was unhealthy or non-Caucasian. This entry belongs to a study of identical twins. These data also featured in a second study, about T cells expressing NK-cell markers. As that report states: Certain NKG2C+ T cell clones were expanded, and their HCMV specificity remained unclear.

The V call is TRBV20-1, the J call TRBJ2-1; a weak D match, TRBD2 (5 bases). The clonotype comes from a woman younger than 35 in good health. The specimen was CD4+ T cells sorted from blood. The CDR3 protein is CSARDLEGVRRGQFF. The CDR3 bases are TGCAGTGCTAGAGATCTCGAGGGAGTAAGACGAGGGCAGTTCTTC.